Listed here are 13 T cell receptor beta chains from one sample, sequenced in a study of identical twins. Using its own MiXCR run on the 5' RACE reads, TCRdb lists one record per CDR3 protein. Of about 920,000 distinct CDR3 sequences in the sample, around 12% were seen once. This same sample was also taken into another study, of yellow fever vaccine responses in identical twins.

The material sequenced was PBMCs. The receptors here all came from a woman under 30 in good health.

This CDR3 reads CASSEGQGRRSGANVLTF. In DNA, the CDR3 is TGTGCCAGCAGTGAAGGACAGGGCCGACGCTCTGGGGCCAACGTCCTGACTTTC. The chain combines TRBV6-1 with TRBJ2-6; 7 bases match TRBD1. J was trimmed by 0 bases and V by 1 base; bases with no gene match: 6. CDR1 and CDR2 from the germline V gene are MNHNS and SASEGT. This CDR3 is 18 amino acids long.

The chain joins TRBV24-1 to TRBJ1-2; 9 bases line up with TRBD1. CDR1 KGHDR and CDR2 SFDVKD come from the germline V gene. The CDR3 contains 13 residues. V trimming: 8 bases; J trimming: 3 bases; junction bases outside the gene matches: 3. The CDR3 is CATMRQGDYGYTF. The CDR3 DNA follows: TGTGCCACCATGCGACAGGGGGACTATGGCTACACCTTC.

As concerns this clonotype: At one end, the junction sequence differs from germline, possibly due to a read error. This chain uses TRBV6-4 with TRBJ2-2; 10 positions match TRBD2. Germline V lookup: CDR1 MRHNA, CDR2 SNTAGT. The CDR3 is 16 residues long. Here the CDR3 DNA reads TGTGCCAGCAGTTACTCCAGCGGGAGGGCAACCGGGGGGCTGTTTTTT. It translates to CASSYSSGRATGGLFF.

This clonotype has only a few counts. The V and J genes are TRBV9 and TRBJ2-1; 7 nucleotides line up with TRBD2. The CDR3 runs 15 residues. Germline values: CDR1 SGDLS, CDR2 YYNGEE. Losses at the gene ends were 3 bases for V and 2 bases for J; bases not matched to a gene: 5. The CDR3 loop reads CASSASGAAYNEQFF. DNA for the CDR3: TGTGCCAGCAGCGCGAGCGGGGCGGCCTACAATGAGCAGTTCTTC.

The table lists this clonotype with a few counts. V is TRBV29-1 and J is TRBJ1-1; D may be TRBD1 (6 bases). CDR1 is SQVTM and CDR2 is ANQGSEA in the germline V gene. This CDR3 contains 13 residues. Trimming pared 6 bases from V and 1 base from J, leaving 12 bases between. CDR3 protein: CSVHDRTNTEAFF. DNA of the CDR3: TGCAGCGTCCACGACAGGACGAACACTGAAGCTTTCTTT.

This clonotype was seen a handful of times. CDR3 sequence (DNA): TGTGCCACCAGTGATTTGATCGGAGGTACGCAGTATTTT. Translation: CATSDLIGGTQYF. The chain is built from TRBV24-1 and TRBJ2-3, with a possible D match to TRBD2 (5 bases). Trimming took off 0 bases at V and 8 bases at J, with 8 bases between the two ends. In germline, CDR1 is KGHDR, CDR2 SFDVKD. The CDR3 totals 13 residues.

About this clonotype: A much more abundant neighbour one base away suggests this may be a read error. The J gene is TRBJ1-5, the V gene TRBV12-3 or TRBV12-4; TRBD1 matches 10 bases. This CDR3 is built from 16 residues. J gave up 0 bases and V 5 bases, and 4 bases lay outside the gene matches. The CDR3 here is CASSPGQGNSNQPQHF. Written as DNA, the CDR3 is TGTGCCAGCAGTCCGGGACAGGGGAATAGCAATCAGCCCCAGCATTTT.

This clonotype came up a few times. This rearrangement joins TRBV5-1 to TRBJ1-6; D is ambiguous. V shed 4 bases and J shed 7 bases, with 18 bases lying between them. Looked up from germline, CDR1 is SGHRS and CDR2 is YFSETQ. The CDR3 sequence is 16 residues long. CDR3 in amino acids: CASSLHLGIGNSPLHF. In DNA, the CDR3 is TGCGCCAGCAGCCTCCACCTAGGTATCGGGAATTCACCCCTCCACTTT.

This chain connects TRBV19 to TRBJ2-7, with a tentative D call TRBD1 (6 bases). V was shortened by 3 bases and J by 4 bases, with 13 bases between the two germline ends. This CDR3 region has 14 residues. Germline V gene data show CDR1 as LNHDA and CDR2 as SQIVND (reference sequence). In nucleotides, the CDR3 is TGTGCCAGTAGTATGGCCAGGGGTGAATACGAGCAGTACTTC. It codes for CASSMARGEYEQYF. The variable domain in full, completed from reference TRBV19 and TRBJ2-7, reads DGGITQSPKYLFRKEGQNVTLSCEQNLNHDAMYWYRQDPGQGLRLIYYSQIVNDFQKGDIAEGYSVSREKKESFPLTVTSAQKNPTAFYLCASSMARGEYEQYFGPGTRLTVT.

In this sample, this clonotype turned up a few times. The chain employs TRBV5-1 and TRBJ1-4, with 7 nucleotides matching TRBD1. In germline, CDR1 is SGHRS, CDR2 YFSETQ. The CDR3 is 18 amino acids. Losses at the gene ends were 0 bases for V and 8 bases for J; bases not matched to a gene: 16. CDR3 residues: CASSLGRLQGPFREKLFF. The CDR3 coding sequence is TGCGCCAGCAGCTTGGGGCGCCTACAGGGGCCTTTTAGAGAAAAACTGTTTTTT.

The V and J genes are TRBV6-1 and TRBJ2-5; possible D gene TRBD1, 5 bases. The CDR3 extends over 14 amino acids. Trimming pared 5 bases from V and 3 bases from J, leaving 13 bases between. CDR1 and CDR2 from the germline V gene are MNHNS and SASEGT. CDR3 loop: CASSPRRVKETQYF. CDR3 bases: TGTGCCAGCAGTCCCCGCAGGGTGAAAGAGACCCAGTACTTC.

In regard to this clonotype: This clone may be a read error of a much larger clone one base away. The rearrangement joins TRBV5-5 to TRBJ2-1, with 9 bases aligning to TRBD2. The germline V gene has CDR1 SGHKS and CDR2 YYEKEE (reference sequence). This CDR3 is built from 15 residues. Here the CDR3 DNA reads TGTGCCAGCAGCCTGAGCGGGGGGTGGTACAAAGAGCAGTTCTTC. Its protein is CASSLSGGWYKEQFF. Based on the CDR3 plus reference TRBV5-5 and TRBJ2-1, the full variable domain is DAGVTQSPTHLIKTRGQQVTLRCSPISGHKSVSWYQQVLGQGPQFIFQYYEKEERGRGNFPDRFSARQFPNYSSELNVNALLLGDSALYLCASSLSGGWYKEQFFGPGTRLTVL.

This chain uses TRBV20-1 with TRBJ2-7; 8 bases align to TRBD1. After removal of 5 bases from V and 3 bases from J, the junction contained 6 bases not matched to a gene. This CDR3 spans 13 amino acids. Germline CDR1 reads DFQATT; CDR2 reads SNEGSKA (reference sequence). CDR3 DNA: TGCAGTGCTGAACGACAGGGGAGCTACGAGCAGTACGTC. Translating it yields CSAERQGSYEQYV.